These T cell receptor beta chains were read from a single sample in a study of T cells in Graves' hyperthyroidism and ophthalmopathy. Each CDR3 protein gets one entry after TCRdb re-called the multiplex PCR reads with MiXCR. The table records under 650,000 distinct CDR3 sequences, around 15% of them present only once. The sample consisted of blood. The receptor set was obtained from a woman aged 30 to 39 with Graves' hyperthyroidism. Each CDR3 is given with its conserved first and last residue. Each record gives: clone size, V gene, D gene, J gene, CDR3 protein, CDR3 DNA. D genes are given only for firm matches. The size entry is marked missing in some rows and otherwise reads once, few, many or a size class.

>few|TRBV7-9|TRBD2|TRBJ2-7
CASSPGLVPSEQYF
TGTGCCAGCAGCCCGGGACTAGTCCCCTCCGAGCAGTACTTC
>many|TRBV7-9|-|TRBJ2-5
CASSLGTLQETQYF
TGTGCCAGCTCACTAGGGACGTTACAAGAGACCCAGTACTTC
>many|TRBV5-1|-|TRBJ2-3
CASRAGTTDTQYF
TGCGCCAGCCGCGCGGGAACCACAGATACGCAGTATTTT
>-|TRBV19|-|TRBJ2-3
CASSTPGQPTDTQYF
TGTGCCAGTAGTACACCCGGACAGCCCACAGATACGCAGTATTTT
>-|TRBV4-1|TRBD1|TRBJ1-2
CASSQEQGARSGYTF
TGCGCCAGCAGCCAAGAACAGGGGGCGCGTTCTGGCTACACCTTC
>few|TRBV20-1|-|TRBJ2-7
CSAGGTGRYEQYF
TGCAGTGCCGGGGGAACGGGAAGGTACGAGCAGTACTTC
>many|TRBV20-1|-|TRBJ2-1
CSARGPYNEQFF
TGCAGTGCTAGAGGACCATACAATGAGCAGTTCTTC
>-|TRBV20-1|TRBD1|TRBJ2-7
CSAPDRAYEQYF
TGCAGTGCTCCCGACAGGGCCTACGAGCAGTACTTC
>few|TRBV10-3|TRBD2|TRBJ2-1
CAISESVASGSQSYNEQFF
TGTGCCATCAGTGAGTCCGTGGCTAGCGGGAGCCAATCCTACAATGAGCAGTTCTTC
>-|TRBV7-9|-|TRBJ2-2
CASSLSTIAAYNTGELFF
TGTGCCAGCAGCTTATCAACCATAGCGGCCTATAACACCGGGGAGCTGTTTTTT
>many|TRBV20-1|TRBD2|TRBJ2-3
CSASTGTSGRKGTDTQYF
TGCAGTGCTAGCACCGGGACTAGCGGGAGAAAGGGGACAGATACGCAGTATTTT
>many|TRBV10-3|-|TRBJ2-7
CAISTDRQSSYEQYF
TGTGCCATCAGTACTGACAGACAGAGCTCCTACGAGCAGTACTTC
>many|TRBV2|-|TRBJ2-3
CASSERLDTQYF
TGTGCCAGCAGTGAACGACTCGATACGCAGTATTTT
>-|TRBV7-2|-|TRBJ1-5
CASSLNNYQPQHF
TGTGCCAGCAGCTTAAACAACTATCAGCCCCAGCATTTT
>few|TRBV9|-|TRBJ2-7
CASSVGAGMTYEQYF
TGTGCCAGCAGCGTAGGGGCAGGGATGACCTACGAGCAGTACTTC
>many|TRBV30|-|TRBJ2-2
CAWRTRRIGELFF
TGTGCCTGGAGGACTAGAAGGATCGGGGAGCTGTTTTTT
>few|TRBV6-1|-|TRBJ2-1
CASSVLGANEQFF
TGTGCCAGCAGTGTACTCGGAGCCAATGAGCAGTTCTTC
>many|TRBV6-1|-|TRBJ2-3
CASIASGTDTQYF
TGTGCCAGCATAGCTAGCGGCACAGATACGCAGTATTTT
>many|TRBV30|-|TRBJ2-2
CAWSVRGSGELFF
TGTGCCTGGAGTGTACGAGGGAGCGGGGAGCTGTTTTTT
>-|TRBV4-1|-|TRBJ2-1
CASSQMPDSYNEQFF
TGCGCCAGCAGCCAAATGCCGGACTCCTACAATGAGCAGTTCTTC
>many|TRBV7-9|-|TRBJ2-7
CASSSSSQHEQYF
TGTGCCAGCAGCTCCTCCAGTCAGCACGAGCAGTACTTC
>-|TRBV9|-|TRBJ2-7
CASSVVAGREQYF
TGTGCCAGCAGCGTAGTTGCTGGCCGGGAGCAGTACTTC
>many|TRBV9|-|TRBJ2-1
CASSVGNRAPDYNEQFF
TGTGCCAGCAGCGTAGGGAATCGGGCCCCGGATTACAATGAGCAGTTCTTC
>few|TRBV7-2|-|TRBJ2-2
CASSLGGIDTGELFF
TGTGCCAGCAGCTTGGGCGGGATTGACACCGGGGAGCTGTTTTTT
>few|TRBV12-5|TRBD1|TRBJ1-1
CASGLVGGTGVATEAFF
TGTGCTAGTGGTTTGGTGGGGGGGACAGGGGTGGCCACTGAAGCTTTCTTT
>many|TRBV7-9|TRBD1|TRBJ2-2
CASRTSNRGGTGELFF
TGTGCCAGCAGGACATCAAACAGGGGTGGCACCGGGGAGCTGTTTTTT
>few|TRBV28|-|TRBJ1-3
CASRASSGNTIYF
TGTGCCAGCAGGGCAAGCTCTGGAAACACCATATATTTT
>many|TRBV7-2|TRBD2|TRBJ2-1
CASSLGADRRGDEQFF
TGTGCCAGCAGCTTAGGCGCAGACAGGCGGGGGGATGAGCAGTTCTTC
>few|TRBV19|-|TRBJ2-2
CASSIERVNTGELFF
TGTGCCAGTAGTATCGAGAGGGTGAACACCGGGGAGCTGTTTTTT
>many|TRBV5-1|TRBD1|TRBJ2-3
CASSSDRGSADTQYF
TGCGCCAGCAGCTCGGACAGGGGAAGCGCAGATACGCAGTATTTT
>many|TRBV7-9|-|TRBJ2-1
CASRPPSSGGNNEQFF
TGTGCCAGCAGACCCCCTAGCTCTGGTGGGAACAATGAGCAGTTCTTC
>few|TRBV4-1|-|TRBJ1-2
CASSQGFGYTF
TGCGCCAGCAGCCAAGGATTTGGCTACACCTTC
>-|TRBV19|TRBD2|TRBJ2-1
CASSTSGTTYNEQFF
TGTGCCAGTAGTACTAGCGGGACTACTTACAATGAGCAGTTCTTC
>few|TRBV20-1|-|TRBJ2-4
CSAGLRGRENIQYF
TGCAGTGCTGGCCTCAGGGGCCGGGAAAACATTCAGTACTTC
>many|TRBV7-2|-|TRBJ2-7
CASSLAPAGTYEQYF
TGTGCCAGCAGCTTAGCGCCGGCGGGCACCTACGAGCAGTACTTC
>few|TRBV10-3|TRBD2|TRBJ2-5
CAIRSGDYQETQYF
TGTGCCATCAGGAGCGGGGACTACCAAGAGACCCAGTACTTC
>many|TRBV28|TRBD1|TRBJ1-2
CASSLQYRGQYGYTF
TGTGCCAGCAGTTTACAGTACAGGGGGCAATATGGCTACACCTTC
>few|TRBV28|-|TRBJ2-2
CASSVAWAGELFF
TGTGCCAGCAGTGTGGCGTGGGCCGGGGAGCTGTTTTTT
>many|TRBV6-5|-|TRBJ2-7
CASSYGAGTAYEQYF
TGTGCCAGCAGTTACGGGGCAGGGACCGCCTACGAGCAGTACTTC
>few|TRBV7-8|-|TRBJ1-5
CASRPTGFNQPQHF
TGTGCCAGCAGACCTACAGGGTTTAATCAGCCCCAGCATTTT
>-|TRBV2|-|TRBJ2-7
CASSESGDYEQYF
TGTGCCAGCAGTGAATCGGGGGACTACGAGCAGTACTTC
>-|TRBV7-2|-|TRBJ1-3
CASSFTGSTLTGNTIYF
TGTGCCAGCAGCTTTACGGGGTCCACTCTCACCGGAAACACCATATATTTT
>many|TRBV2|-|TRBJ2-3
CASRGQVRMDTQYF
TGTGCCAGCAGGGGCCAGGTACGGATGGATACGCAGTATTTT
>few|TRBV4-1|-|TRBJ2-1
CASSGSGGNNEQFF
TGCGCCAGCAGTGGTTCCGGGGGCAACAATGAGCAGTTCTTC
>-|TRBV5-1|TRBD1|TRBJ1-1
CASSLYRGRTEAFF
TGCGCCAGCAGCTTATACAGGGGGCGGACTGAAGCTTTCTTT
>-|TRBV25-1|TRBD1|TRBJ2-1
CASSPVKQGANNEQFF
TGTGCCAGCAGCCCCGTAAAACAGGGGGCGAACAATGAGCAGTTCTTC
>many|TRBV7-2|-|TRBJ1-2
CASSFGGNGGYTF
TGTGCCAGCAGCTTTGGAGGGAACGGCGGCTACACCTTC
>many|TRBV20-1|TRBD1|TRBJ1-5
CSASRGQGMGQPQHF
TGCAGTGCTAGCCGGGGACAGGGGATGGGCCAGCCCCAGCATTTT
>many|TRBV27|-|TRBJ2-7
CASSLQGSFYEQYF
TGTGCCAGCAGTTTACAGGGGAGCTTCTACGAGCAGTACTTC
>-|TRBV9|-|TRBJ1-1
CASSAKNRNTEAFF
TGTGCCAGCAGCGCAAAGAATAGAAACACTGAAGCTTTCTTT
>few|TRBV29-1|-|TRBJ2-1
CSFWAAPSYNEQFF
TGCAGCTTCTGGGCGGCCCCATCCTACAATGAGCAGTTCTTC
>-|TRBV7-9|-|TRBJ2-7
CASSLVQSELYEQYF
TGTGCCAGCAGCTTAGTACAGAGCGAACTCTACGAGCAGTACTTC
>-|TRBV2|-|TRBJ2-7
CASSEEGEQYF
TGTGCCAGCAGTGAAGAGGGGGAGCAGTACTTC